There are many counts of the clone carrying this T cell receptor (beta chain). What it binds is not known. The data derive from a study of T cell repertoires in cytomegalovirus infection. Study overall: In public TCR beta signatures, there were indications of both CMV infection and matching HLA type. Findings and limits, study-wide: Using cumulative public TCR beta family frequency, the authors identified those who carried CMV together with the relevant HLA. Predominance within the ex vivo response was attributable to HLA-C-restricted CMV-specific TCR beta clonotypes.

Germline CDR1 is DFQATT and CDR2 is SNEGSKA (reference sequence). The V segment lost 6 bases and the J segment 4 bases; nucleotides outside the gene matches: 6. The length of the CDR3 is 14 residues. A single record per CDR3 protein comes from TCRdb applying MiXCR to the reads. This table has 150,000 to 200,000 distinct CDR3 sequences, approximately 15% appearing once. V usage is TRBV20-1 and J usage is TRBJ2-1; 10 bases match TRBD2. Sequencing was carried out using PBMCs. The TCR comes from a human donor in good health (CMV status not recorded). Some clones in this sample may be carry-over from other donors' samples. CDR3 coding DNA: TGCAGTGCCTCCGGACTAGCGGAATACAATGAGCAGTTCTTC. This codes for CSASGLAEYNEQFF.